The 17 T cell receptor beta chains given below trace back to one sample, sequenced in a study of T cells expressing NK-cell markers. TCRdb re-called the 5' RACE reads and gives one entry per CDR3 protein, without DNA. This sample lists 400,000 to 550,000 distinct CDR3 sequences; its ten largest clones have roughly 8%. Sample: blood T cells: a sorted CD56 or NKG2C T cell subset, CD4+ or CD8+ T cells, or bulk PBMC T cells (not recorded which). The receptors were gathered from a woman aged 18-70 years in good health.

V usage is TRBV19 and J usage is TRBJ1-1. The germline V gene has CDR1 LNHDA and CDR2 SQIVND (reference sequence). CDR3 size: 12 residues. This CDR3 is CASSLREGEAFF.

The chain joins TRBV6-1 to TRBJ1-5. The germline V gene encodes CDR1 MNHNS and CDR2 SASEGT. The CDR3 totals 13 residues. CDR3 in amino acids: CASTPEPREPQHF.

The chain links TRBV19 to TRBJ1-3; TCRdb proposes TRBD1, but this gene call is untestable without DNA. Germline V gene data show CDR1 as LNHDA and CDR2 as SQIVND (reference sequence). This CDR3 contains 11 residues. The CDR3 here is CAGASGNTIYF.

The chain has TRBV20-1 and TRBJ2-3; TCRdb outputs TRBD2, but without DNA this stays unchecked. This CDR3 region has 14 residues. Germline V gene lookup returns CDR1 DFQATT and CDR2 SNEGSKA (reference sequence). The CDR3 reads CSARADYPKDTQYF.

The CDR3 here is CASSENRRTSGHNEQFF. V and J are TRBV25-1 and TRBJ2-1; TCRdb calls TRBD2, which cannot be checked without DNA. The CDR3 totals 17 residues. From germline, CDR1 is MGHDK and CDR2 SYGVNS.

The chain employs TRBV27 and TRBJ2-3; without DNA, the TCRdb call of TRBD2 cannot be checked. This CDR3 spans 15 amino acids. Germline values: CDR1 MNHEY, CDR2 SMNVEV (reference sequence). The CDR3 spells CATSASGRGSNTQYF.

The V call is TRBV4-3, the J call TRBJ2-2; lacking DNA, the TRBD2 call made by TCRdb goes unchecked. Germline V gene lookup returns CDR1 LGHNA and CDR2 YSLEER. The CDR3 covers 15 residues. This chain's CDR3 is CASSPRLALTGELFF.

The genes are TRBV13 and TRBJ1-2; TCRdb selects TRBD1, and the lack of DNA leaves this call unchecked. This CDR3 contains 15 residues. From germline, CDR1 is PRHDT and CDR2 FYEKMQ (reference sequence). The CDR3 sequence: CASSPSNGGIYGYTF.

The V call is TRBV20-1, the J call TRBJ2-1; TCRdb designates TRBD1, a call that cannot be tested without DNA. The CDR3 runs to 17 residues. CDR1 is DFQATT, CDR2 SNEGSKA, per germline (reference sequence). The CDR3 region is CSARLGLNGGDYNEQFF.

This chain uses TRBV7-8 with TRBJ2-5; TCRdb calls TRBD2, which cannot be checked without DNA. The germline gives CDR1 SGHVS, CDR2 FQNEAQ. The CDR3 loop spans 16 amino acids. This CDR3 is CASSPILSAGQETQYF.

The chain employs TRBV20-1 and TRBJ2-3; TCRdb's D call of TRBD1 is untestable without DNA. The CDR3 spans 12 residues. The germline gives CDR1 DFQATT, CDR2 SNEGSKA (reference sequence). CDR3 loop: CSAGGTGDTQYF.

The chain is built from TRBV4-3 and TRBJ1-6. Germline V gives CDR1 LGHNA, CDR2 YSLEER. The CDR3 contains 15 residues. The CDR3 sequence: CASSQDLYGNSPLHF.

V usage is TRBV20-1 and J usage is TRBJ2-7; the D call from TCRdb, TRBD2, cannot be confirmed without DNA. The CDR3 consists of 15 residues. Germline-derived CDR1 and CDR2 are DFQATT and SNEGSKA (reference sequence). CDR3 residues: CSARPRRGSSYEQYF.

The J gene is TRBJ2-2, the V gene TRBV4-1; the TRBD2 assignment by TCRdb is unverifiable without DNA. The CDR3 spans 17 residues. CDR1 and CDR2 from the germline V gene are MGHRA and YSYEKL. CDR3 sequence: CASSQVGSGRPTGELFF.

This chain's CDR3 is CASSPPEDAGGPYNEQFF. This chain joins TRBV18 and TRBJ2-1; lacking DNA, the TRBD2 call made by TCRdb goes unchecked. The CDR3 covers 18 residues. Germline loops: CDR1 KGHSH, CDR2 LQKENI.

The chain links TRBV27 to TRBJ1-5. In germline, CDR1 is MNHEY, CDR2 SMNVEV (reference sequence). The CDR3 has 20 amino acids. The CDR3 is CASSLSQRDGFSFSNQPQHF.

This chain links TRBV20-1 with TRBJ2-3; with no DNA, the TCRdb D assignment of TRBD2 cannot be verified. Germline values: CDR1 DFQATT, CDR2 SNEGSKA (reference sequence). The CDR3 loop spans 14 amino acids. The CDR3 region is CSAGTSGNLDTQYF.